Following are 18 T cell receptor beta chains from one sample sequenced in a study of a mutant IDH1 vaccine in newly diagnosed glioma. Profiled with immunoSEQ multiplex PCR; TCRdb holds only in-frame clones, not every one. The data show about 72,000 clones, approximately 80% seen once. Their cognate antigens are unknown. Time point here: week 23, last vaccination. Topical imiquimod was applied with each vaccine dose, which held 300 ug of mutant IDH1 20-mer peptide. Source: PBMCs, taken from a glioma patient whose treatment included an IDH1 peptide vaccine. The receptor set was obtained from a man younger than 30 with glioma.

The chain links TRBV30 to TRBJ2-7; 9 bases agree with TRBD1. V gave up 7 bases and J gave up 2 bases; unmatched junction bases: 3. Germline assignment: CDR1 GTSNPN and CDR2 SVGIG (reference sequence). The CDR3 covers 12 residues. The CDR3 coding sequence is TGTGCCTCCGGGACAGGGCCCTACGAGCAGTACTTC. Its translation: CASGTGPYEQYF.

This rearrangement joins TRBV5-1 to TRBJ1-6; maybe TRBD1 (5 bases). Trimming cost V 5 bases and J 8 bases, with 14 bases left between them. The germline gives CDR1 SGHRS, CDR2 YFSETQ. The CDR3 is made up of 14 amino acids. The CDR3 loop is CASRRTIQDSPLHF. CDR3 coding DNA: TGCGCCAGCAGGAGGACTATACAGGATTCACCCCTCCACTTT.

The chain carries TRBV7-9 and TRBJ1-1; TRBD1 might be the D (6 bases). This CDR3 region has 13 residues. V gave up 2 bases and J gave up 7 bases, with 11 bases separating them. Looked up from germline, CDR1 is SEHNR and CDR2 is FQNEAQ (reference sequence). For the CDR3, the DNA is TGTGCCAGCAGCTTATCCGGGGGCGGTGAAGCTTTCTTT. It yields the protein CASSLSGGGEAFF.

The chain uses TRBV4-3 and TRBJ1-4; the match to TRBD1 covers 7 bases. Germline-derived CDR1 and CDR2 are LGHNA and YSLEER. Unmatched junction bases numbered 4, after V lost 0 bases and J lost 6 bases. There are 15 residues in the CDR3. For the CDR3, the DNA is TGCGCCAGCAGCCAAGATGACAGGGTGGATGAAAAACTGTTTTTT. Amino acid sequence: CASSQDDRVDEKLFF.

This clone has only one observation. The chain carries TRBV4-3 and TRBJ2-1; 8 bases are shared with TRBD1. Germline CDR1 is LGHNA and CDR2 is YSLEER. The junction had 10 bases not matched to a gene; V was cut back by 5 bases and J by 7 bases. CDR3 length: 15 amino acids. The CDR3: CASSADRGLWNEQFF. The CDR3, as DNA: TGCGCCAGCAGCGCCGACAGGGGTCTGTGGAATGAGCAGTTCTTC.

The CDR3 loop is CASTPDAARSYEQYF. For the CDR3, the DNA is TGTGCCAGCACCCCTGACGCGGCGCGAAGCTACGAGCAGTACTTC. The V gene is TRBV6-5, the J gene TRBJ2-7; D unresolved. Trimming left V 7 bases short and J 3 bases short, with 19 bases between. The CDR3 consists of 15 residues. CDR1 and CDR2 from the germline V gene are MNHEY and SVGAGI.

In this sample, this clone turned up once. The gene calls are TRBV6-5 and TRBJ2-7, with 7 bases that match TRBD2. Trimming at V came to 0 bases and at J to 0 bases, leaving 5 bases not matched to a gene. Germline values: CDR1 MNHEY, CDR2 SVGAGI. CDR3 size: 16 residues. The CDR3 here is CASSYSAGVISYEQYF. In DNA form, the CDR3 reads TGTGCCAGCAGTTACTCGGCGGGAGTGATCTCCTACGAGCAGTACTTC.

The rearrangement uses TRBV5-1 and TRBJ2-3; TRBD2 aligns across 14 bases. Germline values: CDR1 SGHRS, CDR2 YFSETQ. The V and J ends lost 0 bases and 2 bases, in that order; junction bases with no gene match: 11. The CDR3 length is 20 residues. The CDR3 nucleotides read TGCGCCAGCAGCTTGGCCGGGACTAGCGGGAGTAAGGCCGCCACAGATACGCAGTATTTT. As protein: CASSLAGTSGSKAATDTQYF.

The V gene is TRBV28, the J gene TRBJ2-6; maybe TRBD1 (6 bases). Trimming shortened V by 6 bases and J by 2 bases, and 17 bases separated the two germline ends. This CDR3 has 17 amino acids. The germline gives CDR1 MDHEN, CDR2 SYDVKM. CDR3 protein: CASRGQTGPTGANVLTF. DNA for the CDR3: TGTGCCAGCAGGGGACAAACTGGGCCCACTGGGGCCAACGTCCTGACTTTC.

This rearrangement joins TRBV4-2 to TRBJ2-7; TRBD2 matches 7 bases. Per the germline V gene, CDR1 is LGHNA and CDR2 is YNFKEQ. This CDR3 contains 11 residues. Trimming cost V 7 bases and J 6 bases; bases outside gene matches: 3. The CDR3 spells CASKGGFEQYF. The CDR3 nucleotides are TGTGCCAGCAAGGGAGGGTTCGAGCAGTACTTC.

V and J are TRBV4-1 and TRBJ2-7; D unclear. Germline V gene data show CDR1 as MGHRA and CDR2 as YSYEKL. There are 13 residues in the CDR3. The V end was cut by 1 base, the J end by 12 bases, with 16 bases between. The CDR3 sequence: CASSQVAATRRYF. CDR3 sequence (DNA): TGCGCCAGCAGCCAAGTGGCCGCCACTCGGCGGTACTTC.

The chain couples TRBV5-1 to TRBJ2-7; 7 nucleotides agree with TRBD1. The CDR3 runs to 15 residues. CDR1 SGHRS and CDR2 YFSETQ come from the germline V gene. Losses at the gene ends were 5 bases for V and 2 bases for J; bases not matched to a gene: 10. CDR3 DNA sequence: TGCGCCAGCAGTCGGGCCGGGACAGCAGCCTACGAGCAGTACTTC. Translation: CASSRAGTAAYEQYF.

This clone came up once. This chain links TRBV25-1 with TRBJ1-2; 12 bases are a match to TRBD1. The trim removed 2 bases at V and 7 bases at J, leaving 8 bases unmatched. CDR1 and CDR2 from the germline V gene are MGHDK and SYGVNS. CDR3 length: 16 residues. The CDR3 DNA is TGTGCCAGCAGTGAAAGGGGACAGGGGGCGTTAAGTGGCTACACCTTC. It codes for CASSERGQGALSGYTF.

J is TRBJ2-7 and V is TRBV25-1, with D hard to call. CDR3 length: 11 residues. CDR1 is MGHDK, CDR2 SYGVNS, per germline. V lost 5 bases to trimming and J lost 4 bases, with 6 bases between them. The CDR3 region has the DNA TGTGCCAGCAGTACGCTTTACGAGCAGTACTTC. It encodes CASSTLYEQYF.

As concerns this clone: Other DNA sequences in this specimen translate into the identical CDR3. The CDR3 loop reads CASSQLADLSYEQYF. The CDR3 region has the DNA TGCGCCAGCAGCCAACTAGCGGACCTTTCCTACGAGCAGTACTTC. The chain recombines TRBV4-3 with TRBJ2-7; 7 nucleotides match TRBD2. V shed 2 bases, J shed 1 base, and the junction held 5 bases outside the gene matches. CDR1 and CDR2 (germline): LGHNA, YSLEER. The length of the CDR3 is 15 residues.

V and J are TRBV27 and TRBJ1-1; 10 bases fit TRBD1. Losses at the gene ends were 6 bases for V and 5 bases for J; bases not matched to a gene: 6. CDR1 and CDR2 from the germline V gene are MNHEY and SMNVEV (reference sequence). The CDR3 sequence is 14 residues long. CDR3 DNA sequence: TGTGCCAGCAGCCCCAGACAGGGGGCTACTGAAGCTTTCTTT. It translates to CASSPRQGATEAFF.

This clone was counted once. The V gene is TRBV5-1, the J gene TRBJ2-7; TRBD1 might be the D (6 bases). Germline V gene sequence: CDR1 SGHRS, CDR2 YFSETQ. With 4 bases removed from V and 2 bases from J, the gap between germline ends came to 16 bases. CDR3 length: 15 amino acids. CDR3 amino acids: CASSQPRDTAYEQYF. In DNA form, the CDR3 reads TGCGCCAGCAGCCAACCTCGGGACACCGCCTACGAGCAGTACTTC.

The chain uses TRBV7-2 and TRBJ2-5; 9 positions match TRBD1. Trimming cost V 5 bases and J 5 bases; bases outside gene matches: 9. This CDR3 has 15 amino acids. The germline V gene has CDR1 SGHTA and CDR2 FQGNSA. The CDR3, as DNA: TGTGCCAGCAGCCCAGGGACAGGGAGTTCGGAGACCCAGTACTTC. Translation gives CASSPGTGSSETQYF.